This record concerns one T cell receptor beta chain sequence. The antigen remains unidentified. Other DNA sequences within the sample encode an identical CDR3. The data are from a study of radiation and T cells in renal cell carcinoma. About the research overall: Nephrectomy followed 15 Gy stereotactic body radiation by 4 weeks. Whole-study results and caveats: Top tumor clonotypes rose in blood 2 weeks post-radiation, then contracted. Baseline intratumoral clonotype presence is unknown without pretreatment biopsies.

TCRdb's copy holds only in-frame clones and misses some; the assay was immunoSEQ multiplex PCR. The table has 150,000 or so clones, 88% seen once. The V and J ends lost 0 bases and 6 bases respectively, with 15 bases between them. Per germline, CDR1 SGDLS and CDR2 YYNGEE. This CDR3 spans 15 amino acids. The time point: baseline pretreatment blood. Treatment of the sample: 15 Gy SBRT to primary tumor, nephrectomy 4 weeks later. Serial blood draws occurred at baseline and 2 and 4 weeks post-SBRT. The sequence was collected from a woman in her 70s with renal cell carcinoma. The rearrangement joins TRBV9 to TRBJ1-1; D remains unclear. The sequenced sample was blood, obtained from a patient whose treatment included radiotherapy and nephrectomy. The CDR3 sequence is CASSVVVRSSAEAFF. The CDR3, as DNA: TGTGCCAGCAGCGTAGTAGTGAGGAGTAGCGCTGAAGCTTTCTTT.